Shown below are 23 T cell receptor beta chains from a single sample sequenced in a study of control samples from healthy donors and cancer patients. Generated by immunoSEQ multiplex PCR, the TCRdb table keeps only in-frame clones and is missing some. The table lists under 140,000 clones, roughly 90% of them singletons. Material: PBMCs. The receptor source for this set is a woman in her sixties with lung cancer.

This clone appeared a few times. V is TRBV7-3 and J is TRBJ1-1, with a tentative D call TRBD1 (5 bases). The CDR3 covers 13 residues. Germline CDR1 reads SGHTA; CDR2 reads FQGTGA. Trimming took off 3 bases at V and 0 bases at J, with 5 bases between the two ends. In DNA, the CDR3 is TGTGCCAGCAGCTTGACAGTGAACACTGAAGCTTTCTTT. This codes for CASSLTVNTEAFF.

The chain carries TRBV3-1 (or the pseudogene TRBV3-2) and TRBJ1-4; 7 bases match TRBD1. J lost 4 bases, V lost 5 bases, and 7 bases had no gene match. This CDR3 comprises 15 residues. CDR1 is LGHDT and CDR2 is YNNKEL in the germline V gene (reference sequence). For the CDR3, the DNA is TGTGCCAGCAGCGCCCGGACAGGTTATAATGAAAAACTGTTTTTT. Encoded protein: CASSARTGYNEKLFF.

This clone was recorded a few times. The chain couples TRBV9 to TRBJ1-4, with TRBD1 matching 7 bases. Germline V gene lookup returns CDR1 SGDLS and CDR2 YYNGEE. This CDR3 comprises 15 residues. Trimming took 3 bases from V and 4 from J; bases not matched to a gene: 6. In DNA, the CDR3 is TGTGCCAGCAGCGGGGGACAGCCATTTAATGAAAAACTGTTTTTT. Protein product: CASSGGQPFNEKLFF.

Here the CDR3 reads CATSDGTGNTDTQYF. DNA for the CDR3: TGTGCCACCAGTGATGGGACAGGGAACACAGATACGCAGTATTTT. V gene TRBV24-1 combines with J gene TRBJ2-3; 9 bases agree with TRBD1. With 3 bases clipped from V and 2 bases from J, the junction kept 2 bases outside the gene matches. Per the germline V gene, CDR1 is KGHDR and CDR2 is SFDVKD. CDR3 size: 15 residues.

The CDR3 protein is CASSVDISGGFEQFF. The CDR3 bases are TGTGCCAGCAGCGTAGACATAAGTGGTGGGTTTGAGCAGTTCTTC. The gene calls are TRBV9 and TRBJ2-1, with no clear D. Trimming shortened V by 0 bases and J by 9 bases, and 16 bases separated the two germline ends. Germline V gives CDR1 SGDLS, CDR2 YYNGEE. The CDR3 length is 15 residues.

The rearrangement uses TRBV3-1 (or the pseudogene TRBV3-2) and TRBJ2-5, with 11 positions matching TRBD1. CDR3 length equals 15 residues. CDR1 is LGHDT, CDR2 YNNKEL, per germline (reference sequence). V was clipped by 4 bases and J by 1 base; unmatched bases: 2. CDR3: CASSLGTGGQETQYF. Written as DNA, the CDR3 is TGTGCCAGCAGCCTCGGGACAGGGGGCCAAGAGACCCAGTACTTC.

The chain joins TRBV4-2 to TRBJ2-4; the D call may be TRBD1 or TRBD2 (5 bases each). This CDR3 region has 15 residues. V shed 1 base and J shed 7 bases, with 14 bases lying between them. Germline CDR1 reads LGHNA; CDR2 reads YNFKEQ. For the CDR3, the DNA is TGTGCCAGCAGCCAAGGGGTGGGGGACGATAACATTCAGTACTTC. Its protein product is CASSQGVGDDNIQYF.

The chain couples TRBV20-1 to TRBJ2-5; TRBD2 aligns across 9 bases. This CDR3 is 14 amino acids long. Germline V gives CDR1 DFQATT, CDR2 SNEGSKA (reference sequence). V lost 4 bases, J lost 4 bases, and 7 bases stayed unmatched. CDR3 amino acids: CSANERGAGETQYF. The CDR3 DNA follows: TGCAGTGCTAATGAGCGGGGGGCTGGAGAGACCCAGTACTTC.

J is TRBJ1-4 and V is TRBV7-9; 8 bases map to TRBD1. Germline V gene lookup returns CDR1 SEHNR and CDR2 FQNEAQ (reference sequence). V lost 5 bases, J lost 0 bases, and 5 bases stayed unmatched. The CDR3 is 16 residues long. The CDR3 DNA sequence: TGTGCCAGCAGCCCCGGACAGGGAGCAACTAATGAAAAACTGTTTTTT. Amino acids: CASSPGQGATNEKLFF.

This rearrangement joins TRBV29-1 to TRBJ2-7, with 7 nucleotides matching TRBD1. The length of the CDR3 is 12 residues. In germline, CDR1 is SQVTM, CDR2 ANQGSEA. V gave up 8 bases and J gave up 3 bases; unmatched junction bases: 7. CDR3 sequence (DNA): TGCAGCATACGACAGGGACACTACGAGCAGTACTTC. This encodes CSIRQGHYEQYF.

V and J are TRBV7-9 and TRBJ2-5; D possibly corresponds to TRBD2 (5 bases). The CDR3 length is 14 residues. V lost 3 bases to trimming and J lost 4 bases, with 12 bases between them. Germline V gene lookup returns CDR1 SEHNR and CDR2 FQNEAQ (reference sequence). The CDR3 loop reads CASSFPGIGETQYF. For the CDR3, the DNA is TGTGCCAGCAGCTTTCCGGGGATTGGAGAGACCCAGTACTTC.

The chain recombines TRBV6-5 with TRBJ1-1; no clear D. CDR1 MNHEY and CDR2 SVGAGI come from the germline V gene. The CDR3 runs 16 residues. Trimming took off 2 bases at V and 3 bases at J, with 16 bases between the two ends. The CDR3 DNA sequence: TGTGCCAGCAGTTACAACGGTCGGGGATCGCACACTGAAGCTTTCTTT. Its translation: CASSYNGRGSHTEAFF.

The V and J genes are TRBV7-6 and TRBJ2-1; weak D call: TRBD2 (6 bases). The CDR3 contains 16 residues. Germline V lookup: CDR1 SGHVS, CDR2 FNYEAQ. Trimming removed 5 bases from V and 4 bases from J, with 18 bases in between. CDR3 bases: TGTGCCAGCAGCCCCCCTCGGCGGGATGGTTACAATGAGCAGTTCTTC. Its translation: CASSPPRRDGYNEQFF.

The table lists this clone with a count of one. The rearrangement links TRBV5-1 to TRBJ1-3, with TRBD1 matching 8 bases. With V trimmed by 4 bases and J by 7 bases, 7 bases remained unmatched. Looked up from germline, CDR1 is SGHRS and CDR2 is YFSETQ. The CDR3 consists of 14 residues. The CDR3 nucleotides read TGCGCCAGCAGCCCGGGACAGGTTGGCAACACCATATATTTT. Protein sequence: CASSPGQVGNTIYF.

The chain carries TRBV7-8 and TRBJ1-1; D is ambiguous. CDR3 length equals 13 residues. CDR1 is SGHVS, CDR2 FQNEAQ, per germline. V lost 7 bases and J 0 bases, leaving 9 bases between the germline ends. The chain's CDR3 is CASTLTLNTEAFF. The CDR3 bases are TGTGCCAGCACCCTGACACTGAACACTGAAGCTTTCTTT.

The CDR3 region is CASSKALSDRGHTEAFF. The CDR3 DNA is TGTGCCAGCAGCAAAGCGCTTTCGGACAGGGGACACACTGAAGCTTTCTTT. The rearrangement joins TRBV21-1 to TRBJ1-1; TRBD1 is the table's D call, not checked against the DNA. TRBV21-1 is flagged as a pseudogene. There are 17 residues in the CDR3.

The chain uses TRBV5-6 and TRBJ1-2; 7 positions match TRBD1. V was clipped by 0 bases and J by 1 base; unmatched bases: 12. The CDR3 is made up of 18 amino acids. Germline loops: CDR1 SGHDT, CDR2 YYEEEE. As DNA, the CDR3 is TGTGCCAGCAGCTTGGCCCACCGAGGACAGGAGATTAACTATGGCTACACCTTC. Residues: CASSLAHRGQEINYGYTF.

The J gene is TRBJ1-1, the V gene TRBV19, with D possibly TRBD1 on 6 matching bases. Trimming removed 0 bases at V and 1 base at J, with 18 bases between. CDR1 is LNHDA, CDR2 SQIVND, per germline (reference sequence). This CDR3 spans 18 amino acids. In DNA form, the CDR3 reads TGTGCCAGTAGTATAGACTTCGGGACACCGGTCGGGAACACTGAAGCTTTCTTT. This gives the protein CASSIDFGTPVGNTEAFF.

The J gene is TRBJ2-2, the V gene TRBV19; 8 bases map to TRBD2. The CDR3 is 15 amino acids. Germline assignment: CDR1 LNHDA and CDR2 SQIVND (reference sequence). After removal of 5 bases from V and 0 bases from J, the junction contained 2 bases not matched to a gene. The CDR3 loop is CASSVGGANTGELFF. The CDR3 DNA reads TGTGCCAGTAGTGTCGGGGGGGCGAACACCGGGGAGCTGTTTTTT.

The chain is built from TRBV10-3 and TRBJ1-1; D is perhaps TRBD1 (5 bases). The CDR3 is made up of 14 amino acids. Trimming removed 4 bases at V and 4 bases at J, with 13 bases between. CDR1 and CDR2 (germline): ENHRY, SYGVKD. The DNA for the CDR3 is TGTGCCATCAGTGGGGACTCTTCCGGCACTGAAGCTTTCTTT. Amino acid sequence: CAISGDSSGTEAFF.

The J gene is TRBJ1-1, the V gene TRBV9; 7 bases match TRBD1. Per germline, CDR1 SGDLS and CDR2 YYNGEE. The CDR3 is 14 residues long. V dropped 3 bases and J dropped 1; count of bases not matched to a gene: 3. The CDR3 here is CASSARQGNTEAFF. Here the CDR3 DNA reads TGTGCCAGCAGCGCCCGACAGGGGAACACTGAAGCTTTCTTT.

This chain connects TRBV6-5 to TRBJ2-3; 12 positions match TRBD1. There are 16 residues in the CDR3. Germline CDR1 MNHEY, CDR2 SVGAGI. J was trimmed by 6 bases and V by 1 base; bases with no gene match: 5. The DNA for the CDR3 is TGTGCCAGCAGTTACTTCGGGGGACAGGGGGCCGATACGCAGTATTTT. Amino acids: CASSYFGGQGADTQYF.

This chain joins TRBV6-5 and TRBJ1-2; tentatively, D is TRBD1 (5 bases). Germline V gene lookup returns CDR1 MNHEY and CDR2 SVGAGI. This CDR3 contains 11 residues. Trimming shortened V by 4 bases and J by 6 bases, and 6 bases separated the two germline ends. CDR3 coding DNA: TGTGCCAGCAGTTCAGGGCATGGCTACACCTTC. Protein: CASSSGHGYTF.